A single sample is the source of the 3 T cell receptor beta chains below, sequenced in a study of control samples from healthy donors and cancer patients (dated by TCRdb to the early 2020s). The library was prepared using the immunoSEQ multiplex PCR assay. TCRdb took over this immuneACCESS table, retaining in-frame rearrangements with V and J assigned. Such tables are incomplete; in checked studies, under half of the missing clones stem from an unresolved V gene, and the remainder is unexplained. The sample contains fewer than 500,000 clones, 75% to 95% of them found a single time. The ten largest clones represent around 6.8% of the sample. The sequenced material came from PBMCs. Receptors originate from a man in his forties with head and neck cancer.

The chain joins TRBV30 to TRBJ1-4; tentative D call: TRBD1 (5 bases). Germline loops: CDR1 GTSNPN, CDR2 SVGIG (reference sequence). The ends were cut back, 0 bases at V and 4 bases at J, with 9 bases in the middle. This CDR3 comprises 14 residues. The CDR3 sequence: CAWSVAGLNEKLFF. For the CDR3, the DNA is TGTGCCTGGAGTGTGGCGGGACTTAATGAAAAACTGTTTTTT.

This clone was found once. The chain links TRBV4-2 to TRBJ1-3; D not certain. This CDR3 is 18 amino acids long. Deletions cut 1 base from V and 4 bases from J, with 20 bases between. In germline, CDR1 is LGHNA, CDR2 YNFKEQ. The CDR3 DNA reads TGTGCCAGCAGCCAAGGGCTGCCGTCTCCTTCAGGAGGAAACACCATATATTTT. Its protein is CASSQGLPSPSGGNTIYF.

The chain recombines TRBV24-1 with TRBJ2-2; D may be TRBD2 (5 bases). From germline, CDR1 is KGHDR and CDR2 SFDVKD. The length of the CDR3 is 14 residues. V was trimmed by 5 bases and J by 0 bases, leaving 6 bases between them. In nucleotides, the CDR3 is TGTGCCACCAGTGTCGGGGCGAACACCGGGGAGCTGTTTTTT. Its translation: CATSVGANTGELFF.